The present T cell receptor (beta chain) was sequenced within a study of a mutant IDH1 vaccine in newly diagnosed glioma. Assay used: immunoSEQ multiplex PCR; TCRdb lists only in-frame clones, some missing. The sample has some 67,000 clones, around four fifths seen once; the top ten hold approximately 4.5%. Time point given: baseline, week 1 (first vaccination visit). The treatment denotes: pre-vaccination baseline after standard-of-care therapy. With V trimmed by 4 bases and J by 8 bases, 4 bases remained unmatched. The length of the CDR3 is 12 residues. The germline V gene encodes CDR1 SGHRS and CDR2 YFSETQ.

This chain connects TRBV5-1 to TRBJ1-1; 8 bases agree with TRBD1. The specimen comprised peripheral blood mononuclear cells (PBMCs), sampled from a glioma patient treated with radiotherapy, temozolomide or both. This TCR came from a young woman with glioma. Some clones in this sample may be carry-over from other donors' samples. CDR3 in DNA: TGCGCCAGCAGCCCTAGGACAGGGGAAGCTTTCTTT. Residues: CASSPRTGEAFF. Using reference TRBV5-1 and TRBJ1-1 for the parts outside the CDR3, the full variable domain is KAGVTQTPRYLIKTRGQQVTLSCSPISGHRSVSWYQQTPGQGLQFLFEYFSETQRNKGNFPGRFSGRQFSNSRSEMNVSTLELGDSALYLCASSPRTGEAFFGQGTRLTVV.